The clone carrying this T cell receptor (beta chain) showed up many times. A 5'RACE template-switching step, the method used to make TCR cDNA, added a universal primer site and UMIs. TCRdb processed the 5' RACE reads anew with MiXCR; each CDR3 protein has one entry. The table shows 230,000 or so distinct CDR3 sequences, with approximately 3.8% occurring only once. Trimming cost V 0 bases and J 2 bases; bases outside gene matches: 4. The CDR3 spans 17 residues. Germline CDR1 and CDR2: SGHTA and FQGNSA. These data are taken from a study of T cells after yellow fever vaccination. Study-wide background: Fractions of limited cellularity were prepared by means of SMART-Seq v4 Ultra Low Input.

Here the sequenced sample was PBMCs, taken 15 days after the yellow fever booster vaccination. The chain joins TRBV7-2 to TRBJ2-6, with 7 bases fitting TRBD1. The TCR was taken from a man younger than 30 who received the YFV17D yellow fever vaccine. CDR3: CASSLATGTAGANVLTF. In DNA, the CDR3 is TGTGCCAGCAGCTTAGCGACAGGGACAGCTGGGGCCAACGTCCTGACTTTC.